The 22 T cell receptor beta chains below all came from one sample that was sequenced in a study of cytomegalovirus exposure and HLA in healthy donors. The PCR was carried out with 60 Vbeta primers and 13 Jbeta primers. TCRdb's copy holds only in-frame clones and misses some; the assay was immunoSEQ multiplex PCR. The sample consists of 150,000 to 200,000 clones, roughly 87% of them appearing once. Input material: PBMCs. These receptor sequences come from a boy aged 2-15 years in good health and CMV-seronegative.

The chain recombines TRBV7-9 with TRBJ1-2; 7 bases fit TRBD1. The CDR3 contains 13 residues. Germline CDR1 is SEHNR and CDR2 is FQNEAQ (reference sequence). J was trimmed by 6 bases and V by 3 bases; bases with no gene match: 4. Written as DNA, the CDR3 is TGTGCCAGCAGCTTCACCGGGACAGATGGCTACACCTTC. As protein: CASSFTGTDGYTF.

This clone has just a few counts. The V and J genes are TRBV21-1 and TRBJ1-2; the table's D gene call, TRBD1, was not cross checked with the DNA. TRBV21-1 is a pseudogene segment. The CDR3 is made up of 18 amino acids. This CDR3 reads CASSRPRDRGFMIYGYTF. The CDR3 region has the DNA TGTGCCAGCAGCCGACCTAGGGACAGGGGGTTTATGATCTATGGCTACACCTTC.

The V call is TRBV6-1, the J call TRBJ2-5; TRBD2 matches 13 bases. Germline lookup yields CDR1 MNHNS and CDR2 SASEGT. CDR3 size: 16 residues. V shed 4 bases, J shed 1 base, and the junction held 3 bases outside the gene matches. This CDR3 is CASSATSGGVQETQYF. DNA for the CDR3: TGTGCCAGCAGTGCCACTAGCGGGGGGGTCCAAGAGACCCAGTACTTC.

V gene TRBV11-2 combines with J gene TRBJ1-3; 8 bases agree with TRBD1. The CDR3 is made up of 15 amino acids. J lost 0 bases, V lost 5 bases, and 3 bases had no gene match. Germline-derived CDR1 and CDR2 are SGHAT and FQNNGV. CDR3 coding DNA: TGTGCCAGCAGCCGGACAGGGTCCTCTGGAAACACCATATATTTT. This encodes CASSRTGSSGNTIYF.

V is TRBV5-1 and J is TRBJ1-3; TRBD1 might be the D (5 bases). The CDR3 runs to 13 residues. The germline CDR1 and CDR2 sequences are SGHRS and YFSETQ. V lost 4 bases to trimming and J lost 8 bases, with 13 bases between them. CDR3 sequence: CASSVTTADTIYF. CDR3 nucleotides: TGCGCCAGCAGCGTAACGACAGCAGACACCATATATTTT.

This chain uses TRBV7-3 with TRBJ2-1; possible D gene TRBD1, 6 bases. This CDR3 has 13 residues. The V gene's germline CDR1 is SGHTA and CDR2 FQGTGA. V lost 11 bases and J lost 10, with 21 bases in between. In DNA, the CDR3 is TGTGCCGGGGAAGGGGGATGGGGGCGGGAGCAGTTCTTC. Its protein is CAGEGGWGREQFF.

This rearrangement joins TRBV28 to TRBJ2-6, with D hard to call. Germline-derived CDR1 and CDR2 are MDHEN and SYDVKM. This CDR3 comprises 16 residues. Trimming took 6 bases from V and 2 from J, leaving 14 bases between them. CDR3 DNA sequence: TGTGCCAGCAGCCCCAGAGATCGGGCTGGGGCCAACGTCCTGACTTTC. Residues: CASSPRDRAGANVLTF. Full variable domain (rest looked up from reference TRBV28 and TRBJ2-6): DVKVTQSSRYLVKRTGEKVFLECVQDMDHENMFWYRQDPGLGLRLIYFSYDVKMKEKGDIPEGYSVSREKKERFSLILESASTNQTSMYLCASSPRDRAGANVLTFGAGSRLTVL.

V usage is TRBV9 and J usage is TRBJ1-1; D may be TRBD1 (5 bases). This CDR3 spans 15 amino acids. The germline V and J ends were trimmed by 4 bases and 2 bases, with 15 bases remaining between them. CDR1 and CDR2 from the germline V gene are SGDLS and YYNGEE. CDR3 in DNA: TGTGCCAGCAGCCGAGGACAAGGTAGAAACACTGAAGCTTTCTTT. Translated, it gives CASSRGQGRNTEAFF.

This chain links TRBV14 with TRBJ2-1, with D possibly TRBD2 on 6 matching bases. This CDR3 comprises 14 residues. Trimming left V 1 base short and J 4 bases short, with 8 bases between. Germline values: CDR1 SGHDN, CDR2 FVKESK. The CDR3 spells CASSQVGLYNEQFF. The DNA for the CDR3 is TGTGCCAGCAGCCAAGTGGGACTTTACAATGAGCAGTTCTTC.

The CDR3 nucleotides are TGTGCCAGCAGCGTAAGCCCATTCCCTAGCGGGGGGGTTTCAGATACGCAGTATTTT. Translation gives CASSVSPFPSGGVSDTQYF. The chain combines TRBV9 with TRBJ2-3, with 12 positions matching TRBD2. This CDR3 is 19 amino acids long. The ends lost 1 base at V and 4 bases at J; junction bases unmatched: 13. CDR1 is SGDLS, CDR2 YYNGEE, per germline.

V usage is TRBV2 and J usage is TRBJ2-1; D may be TRBD1 (5 bases). The CDR3 has 12 residues. V was pared by 7 bases and J by 8 bases, with 12 bases between. Germline loops: CDR1 SNHLY, CDR2 FYNNEI. DNA for the CDR3: TGTGCCAGCAAGGGGCGGAGCCATGAGCAGTTCTTC. Amino acid sequence: CASKGRSHEQFF.

The V call is TRBV11-2, the J call TRBJ2-5; no clear D gene. The CDR3 is 12 amino acids. Per germline, CDR1 SGHAT and CDR2 FQNNGV. With 5 bases removed from V and 5 bases from J, the gap between germline ends came to 9 bases. The CDR3 loop is CASSRMRETQYF. In DNA, the CDR3 is TGTGCCAGCAGCCGAATGCGGGAGACCCAGTACTTC.

The chain has TRBV5-8 and TRBJ1-2; unclear D gene. Germline CDR1 SGHTS, CDR2 YDEGEE. The CDR3 extends over 12 amino acids. V lost 4 bases, J lost 4 bases, and 8 bases lay in between. The CDR3 DNA is TGTGCCAGCAGCCGCAATAGCTATGGCTACACCTTC. Its translation is CASSRNSYGYTF.

In this sample, this clone turned up once. This chain's CDR3 is CASSMFPPGHPFANTGELFF. The CDR3 DNA reads as TGTGCCAGTAGTATGTTCCCCCCGGGACACCCGTTCGCGAACACCGGGGAGCTGTTTTTT. The chain uses TRBV19 and TRBJ2-2; tentative D call: TRBD1 (6 bases). Trimming removed 3 bases at V and 0 bases at J, with 23 bases between. From germline, CDR1 is LNHDA and CDR2 SQIVND (reference sequence). This CDR3 region has 20 residues.

The chain combines TRBV29-1 with TRBJ2-5; 7 bases map to TRBD1. This CDR3 has 12 amino acids. The germline V gene has CDR1 SQVTM and CDR2 ANQGSEA. V trimming: 7 bases; J trimming: 1 base; junction bases outside the gene matches: 3. CDR3 sequence reads: CSARQGQETQYF. CDR3 in DNA: TGCAGCGCGAGACAGGGCCAAGAGACCCAGTACTTC.

This chain connects TRBV7-9 to TRBJ1-1, with a weak D call TRBD1 (6 bases). This CDR3 spans 16 amino acids. V lost 3 bases, J lost 5 bases, and 19 bases lay in between. Germline V gene data show CDR1 as SEHNR and CDR2 as FQNEAQ (reference sequence). Written as DNA, the CDR3 is TGTGCCAGCAGCTTCGGCAGGGGAGTCCATAGAACTGAAGCTTTCTTT. This sequence encodes CASSFGRGVHRTEAFF.

The chain uses TRBV27 and TRBJ2-3, with 15 positions matching TRBD2. From germline, CDR1 is MNHEY and CDR2 SMNVEV (reference sequence). Unmatched junction bases numbered 7, after V lost 1 base and J lost 5 bases. The CDR3 spans 18 residues. The CDR3 DNA is TGTGCCAGCAGTTTATGGCCGGGACTAGCGGGGGGTGGAGATACGCAGTATTTT. Protein sequence: CASSLWPGLAGGGDTQYF.

The CDR3 DNA reads TGTGCCAGCAAACAGGGTGATGAAGCTTTCTTT. Residues: CASKQGDEAFF. The rearrangement uses TRBV6-5 and TRBJ1-1; D possibly corresponds to TRBD1 (6 bases). Trimming removed 7 bases at V and 7 bases at J, with 10 bases between. There are 11 residues in the CDR3. Germline values: CDR1 MNHEY, CDR2 SVGAGI.

The chain employs TRBV10-2 and TRBJ2-7; 8 nucleotides align to TRBD1. Germline assignment: CDR1 WSHSY and CDR2 SAAADI. This CDR3 spans 13 amino acids. The J segment lost 11 bases and the V segment lost 4 bases, leaving 10 bases of the junction unmatched. This CDR3 reads CASSVPGTGWEYF. The CDR3 DNA follows: TGCGCCAGCAGTGTACCCGGGACAGGTTGGGAGTACTTC.

This chain uses TRBV28 with TRBJ2-7; maybe TRBD1 (5 bases). Between the trimmed V and J ends, which lost 2 bases and 5 bases, there was a span of 7 bases. Germline lookup yields CDR1 MDHEN and CDR2 SYDVKM. CDR3 length equals 12 residues. DNA for the CDR3: TGTGCCAGCAGTTTAAGGGGAAACGAGCAGTACTTC. It yields the protein CASSLRGNEQYF.

V usage is TRBV11-2 and J usage is TRBJ2-7; 9 nucleotides match TRBD1. CDR1 SGHAT and CDR2 FQNNGV come from the germline V gene. This CDR3 has 15 amino acids. J gave up 3 bases and V 4 bases, and 7 bases lay outside the gene matches. The CDR3 sequence: CASSSNRGRYYEQYF. The DNA of the CDR3 is TGTGCCAGCAGCTCCAACAGGGGGCGGTACTACGAGCAGTACTTC.

Only one count was recorded for this clone. The V and J genes are TRBV5-1 and TRBJ2-7, with TRBD2 matching over 7 bases. CDR1 and CDR2 (germline): SGHRS, YFSETQ. The CDR3 totals 18 residues. J gave up 5 bases and V 0 bases, and 17 bases lay outside the gene matches. CDR3 loop: CASSLASWIRGGTHEQYF. CDR3 DNA: TGCGCCAGCAGCTTGGCCTCCTGGATCCGCGGGGGAACCCACGAGCAGTACTTC.